This T cell receptor (beta chain) was profiled in a study of post-analysis software for immune sequencing data. Study conclusions and caveats: Relative to controls, patients had about five TRBV segments at higher frequency, with TRBV5-6, TRBV5-1 and TRBV20-1 among these.

This clonotype appeared a few times. Its antigen remains unidentified. Germline V CDR1 and CDR2: SNHLY, FYNNEI. With V trimmed by 4 bases and J by 0 bases, 4 bases remained unmatched. CDR3 length: 15 residues. Unique molecular identifiers were carried by the TCR beta cDNA libraries. A single record per CDR3 protein comes from TCRdb applying MiXCR to the PCR reads. The data hold fewer than 900,000 distinct CDR3 sequences, with about 43% observed a single time. This rearrangement joins TRBV2 to TRBJ2-3; 7 bases fit TRBD2. What was sequenced was blood. This TCR came from a girl between 5 and 17 years old with multiple sclerosis. The CDR3 DNA reads TGTGCCAGCAGTGCCCTAGCGGAGAGCACAGATACGCAGTATTTT. It translates to CASSALAESTDTQYF.